These 8 T cell receptor beta chains were all obtained from the same sample, sequenced in a study of cytomegalovirus exposure and HLA in healthy donors. The study ran its PCR with 60 Vbeta and 13 Jbeta primers. Only in-frame clones appear in the TCRdb table, and some are missing; sequencing was by immunoSEQ multiplex PCR. Of 150,000 to 250,000 clones in the sample, 79% were seen once. Sequenced input: PBMCs. The receptors here all came from a girl between 5 and 17 years old in good health and CMV-seropositive.

The rearrangement joins TRBV9 to TRBJ2-7; 8 nucleotides line up with TRBD2. The V gene's germline CDR1 is SGDLS and CDR2 YYNGEE. The CDR3 contains 14 residues. V dropped 6 bases and J dropped 1; count of bases not matched to a gene: 6. CDR3 sequence (DNA): TGTGCCAGCAACGATAGCGGGGTATCCTACGAGCAGTACTTC. As protein: CASNDSGVSYEQYF. The whole variable domain, filled in from reference TRBV9 and TRBJ2-7, reads DSGVTQTPKHLITATGQRVTLRCSPRSGDLSVYWYQQSLDQGLQFLIQYYNGEERAKGNILERFSAQQFPDLHSELNLSSLELGDSALYFCASNDSGVSYEQYFGPGTRLTVT.

The chain links TRBV7-2 to TRBJ1-1; 7 nucleotides line up with TRBD1. The CDR3 is 14 residues long. V lost 5 bases to trimming and J lost 4 bases; unmatched junction nucleotides: 7. The germline V gene encodes CDR1 SGHTA and CDR2 FQGNSA. The CDR3 coding sequence is TGTGCCAGCAGCCTAGGGGGCCTCCCCACTGAAGCTTTCTTT. Translated: CASSLGGLPTEAFF.

The J gene is TRBJ2-5, the V gene TRBV6-1, with 13 bases lining up with TRBD2. Germline assignment: CDR1 MNHNS and CDR2 SASEGT. Trimming cost V 6 bases and J 4 bases; bases outside gene matches: 5. The length of the CDR3 is 15 residues. DNA of the CDR3: TGTGCCAGCAGCGCACTAGCGGGGGGGCGAGAGACCCAGTACTTC. Translated, it gives CASSALAGGRETQYF.

This clone was seen only a few times. The chain uses TRBV5-6 and TRBJ2-7; tentatively, D is TRBD1 (5 bases). The germline V and J ends were trimmed by 0 bases and 2 bases, with 6 bases remaining between them. The CDR3 totals 13 residues. The V gene's germline CDR1 is SGHDT and CDR2 YYEEEE. CDR3 DNA sequence: TGTGCCAGCAGCTTGGCAGGGCCCTACGAGCAGTACTTC. Translating gives CASSLAGPYEQYF. Full variable domain (remainder filled in from reference TRBV5-6 and TRBJ2-7): DAGVTQSPTHLIKTRGQQVTLRCSPKSGHDTVSWYQQALGQGPQFIFQYYEEEERQRGNFPDRFSGHQFPNYSSELNVNALLLGDSALYLCASSLAGPYEQYFGPGTRLTVT.

The V gene is TRBV29-1, the J gene TRBJ2-3; D possibly corresponds to TRBD2 (5 bases). CDR3 length equals 14 residues. Germline CDR1 reads SQVTM; CDR2 reads ANQGSEA. V lost 7 bases to trimming and J lost 2 bases, with 16 bases between them. The CDR3 loop reads CSAGPGVLTDTQYF. CDR3 sequence (DNA): TGCAGCGCCGGTCCCGGGGTACTCACAGATACGCAGTATTTT.

The chain has TRBV7-2 and TRBJ2-7, with 7 positions matching TRBD1. Looked up from germline, CDR1 is SGHTA and CDR2 is FQGNSA. This CDR3 contains 12 residues. The V and J ends lost 6 bases and 4 bases, in that order; junction bases with no gene match: 3. The CDR3 loop reads CASSQDRYEQYF. Here the CDR3 DNA reads TGTGCCAGCAGTCAGGACAGGTACGAGCAGTACTTC.

This sequence joins TRBV14 and TRBJ2-3, with D unresolved. V was shortened by 5 bases and J by 3 bases, with 12 bases between the two germline ends. Germline CDR1 and CDR2: SGHDN and FVKESK. This CDR3 is built from 14 residues. CDR3 bases: TGTGCCAGCAGCAGCCAGGTCTTTACAGATACGCAGTATTTT. This translates into CASSSQVFTDTQYF.

The rearrangement uses TRBV6-5 and TRBJ1-2; D is possibly TRBD1 (6 bases). This CDR3 region has 13 residues. The germline CDR1 and CDR2 sequences are MNHEY and SVGAGI. The ends were cut back, 3 bases at V and 6 bases at J, with 11 bases in the middle. The CDR3: CASSYPDSHGYTF. The CDR3 coding sequence is TGTGCCAGCAGTTATCCGGACAGCCATGGCTACACCTTC.